Included here is one TCR beta chain sequence, with context. The antigen remains undetermined. The data were taken from a study of PD-1 blockade in classical Hodgkin lymphoma. Notes on the study in general: What caused the repertoire differences, perhaps disease activity or prior therapy, remains undefined.

Sequenced by immunoSEQ multiplex PCR; TCRdb stores in-frame clones only, minus some. The sample lists 20,000 to 25,000 clones, 65% to 75% occurring once. Every patient relapsed after autologous stem cell transplantation, and brentuximab vedotin exposure varied. Losses at the gene ends were 4 bases for V and 6 bases for J; bases not matched to a gene: 7. The CDR3 consists of 16 residues. The germline V gene encodes CDR1 LNHDA and CDR2 SQIVND (reference sequence). The gene calls are TRBV19 and TRBJ2-1; 12 bases are shared with TRBD2. This receptor was obtained from a human donor with classical Hodgkin lymphoma. The sample in question was peripheral blood mononuclear cells (PBMCs), obtained at baseline. CDR3 sequence (DNA): TGTGCCAGTAGTACCCTACTAGCGGGAGGAAGCAATGAGCAGTTCTTC. It yields the protein CASSTLLAGGSNEQFF.